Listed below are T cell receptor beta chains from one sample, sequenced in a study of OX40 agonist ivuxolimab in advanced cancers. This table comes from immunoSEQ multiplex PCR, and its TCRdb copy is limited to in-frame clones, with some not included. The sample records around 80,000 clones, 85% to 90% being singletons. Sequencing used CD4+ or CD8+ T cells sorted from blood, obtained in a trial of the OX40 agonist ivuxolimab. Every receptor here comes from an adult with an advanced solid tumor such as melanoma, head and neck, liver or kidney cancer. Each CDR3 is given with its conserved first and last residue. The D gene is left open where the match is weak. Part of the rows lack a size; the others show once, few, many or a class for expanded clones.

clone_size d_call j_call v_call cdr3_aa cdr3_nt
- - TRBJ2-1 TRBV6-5 CASSSLGYEQFF TGTGCCAGCAGTTCCCTAGGGTATGAGCAGTTCTTC
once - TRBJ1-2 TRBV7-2 CASSLAGGGTNYGYTF TGTGCCAGCAGCTTAGCGGGAGGAGGAACTAACTATGGCTACACCTTC
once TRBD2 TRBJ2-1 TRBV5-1 CASSRTSGGAYNEQFF TGCGCCAGCAGCAGAACTAGCGGGGGGGCCTACAATGAGCAGTTCTTC
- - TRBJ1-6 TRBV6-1 CASSEEETAYSPLHF TGTGCCAGCAGTGAAGAGGAGACAGCATATTCACCCCTCCACTTT
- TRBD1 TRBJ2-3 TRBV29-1 CSAGTATDTQYF TGCAGCGCAGGGACAGCGACAGATACGCAGTATTTT
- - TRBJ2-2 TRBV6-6 CASSSRTAANTGELFF TGTGCCAGCAGTTCCCGGACGGCCGCGAACACCGGGGAGCTGTTTTTT
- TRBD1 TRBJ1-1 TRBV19 CASGDRDTEAFF TGTGCCAGTGGGGACAGGGACACTGAAGCTTTCTTT
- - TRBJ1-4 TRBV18 CASSPQGSPSEKLFF TGTGCCAGCTCACCACAGGGATCCCCCAGTGAAAAACTGTTTTTT
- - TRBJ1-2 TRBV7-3 CASSFRVLNGYTF TGTGCCAGCAGCTTCAGGGTTTTGAATGGCTACACCTTC
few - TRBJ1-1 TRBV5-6 CASSAGPWAAFF TGTGCCAGCAGCGCGGGCCCATGGGCAGCTTTCTTT
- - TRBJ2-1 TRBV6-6 CASSYSRGVKNNEQFF TGTGCCAGCAGTTACTCGAGAGGGGTTAAGAACAATGAGCAGTTCTTC
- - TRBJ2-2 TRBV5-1 CASSLAGVGPNTGELFF TGCGCCAGCAGCTTGGCGGGGGTAGGGCCGAACACCGGGGAGCTGTTTTTT
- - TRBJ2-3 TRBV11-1 CASSAWEVQGGADTQYF TGTGCCAGCAGCGCCTGGGAGGTACAGGGAGGCGCAGATACGCAGTATTTT
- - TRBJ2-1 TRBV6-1 CASSETQRSSYNEQFF TGTGCCAGCAGTGAAACACAGAGAAGCTCCTACAATGAGCAGTTCTTC
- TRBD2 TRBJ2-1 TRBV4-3 CASSQLGGSHEQFF TGCGCCAGCAGCCAACTGGGCGGGAGCCATGAGCAGTTCTTC
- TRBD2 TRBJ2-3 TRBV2 CASSGLAGDLDTQYF TGTGCCAGCAGCGGCTTAGCGGGAGATCTGGATACGCAGTATTTT
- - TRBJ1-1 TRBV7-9 CASSLDRVKTEAFF TGTGCCAGCAGCTTAGACAGGGTGAAGACTGAAGCTTTCTTT
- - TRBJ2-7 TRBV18 CASSPPGRGIGYEQYF TGTGCCAGCTCACCACCCGGGAGAGGGATTGGCTACGAGCAGTACTTC
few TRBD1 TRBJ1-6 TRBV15 CATSTTLQGVPSPLHF TGTGCCACCAGCACCACCCTACAGGGGGTCCCATCACCCCTCCACTTT
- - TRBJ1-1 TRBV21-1 CASRDTPGGVYTEAFF TGTGCCAGCAGGGATACCCCCGGGGGGGTGTACACTGAAGCTTTCTTT
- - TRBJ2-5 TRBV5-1 CASSATGPETQYF TGCGCCAGCAGCGCGACAGGCCCCGAGACCCAGTACTTC
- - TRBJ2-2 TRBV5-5 CASSLLSGKNTGELFF TGTGCCAGCAGCTTGTTATCTGGGAAGAACACCGGGGAGCTGTTTTTT
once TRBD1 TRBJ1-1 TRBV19 CASSISRDRGTEAFF TGTGCCAGTAGTATAAGCCGGGACAGGGGGACTGAAGCTTTCTTT
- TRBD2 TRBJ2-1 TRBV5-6 CASSLSLAGGYNEQFF TGTGCCAGCAGCTTGAGTCTAGCGGGAGGCTACAATGAGCAGTTCTTC
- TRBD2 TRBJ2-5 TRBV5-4 CASSLSFIDSSGAPNLHF TGTGCCAGCAGCTTATCCTTTATTGATTCTAGCGGAGCACCCAACCTCCACTTC
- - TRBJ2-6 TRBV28 CASSRVSGANVLTF TGTGCCAGCAGTCGCGTCTCTGGGGCCAACGTCCTGACTTTC
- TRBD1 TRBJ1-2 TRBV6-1 CASSARQTGGYGYTF TGTGCCAGCAGTGCCCGCCAGACAGGGGGTTATGGCTACACCTTC
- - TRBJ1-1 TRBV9 CASSPGEAGIEAFF TGTGCCAGCAGCCCCGGTGAAGCGGGGATTGAGGCTTTCTTT
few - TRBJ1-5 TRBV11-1 CASSEGPGASSNQPQHF TGTGCCAGCTCCGAGGGTCCAGGGGCATCGAGCAATCAGCCCCAGCATTTT
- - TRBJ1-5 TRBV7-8 CASSLAFERSQPQHF TGTGCCAGCAGCTTAGCGTTTGAGAGGTCTCAGCCCCAGCATTTT
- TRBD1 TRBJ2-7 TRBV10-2 CASSATGDSYEQYF TGCGCCAGCAGTGCTACAGGGGACTCCTACGAGCAGTACTTC
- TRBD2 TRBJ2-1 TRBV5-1 CASSATGLAGAEQFF TGCGCCAGCAGCGCGACAGGACTAGCGGGAGCTGAGCAGTTCTTC
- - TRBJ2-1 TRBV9 CASSPYGEGWGNEQFF TGTGCCAGCAGCCCCTATGGCGAGGGGTGGGGTAATGAGCAGTTCTTC
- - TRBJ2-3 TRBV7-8 CASSFRDTQYF TGTGCCAGCAGCTTCCGGGATACGCAGTATTTT
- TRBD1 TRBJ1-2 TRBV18 CASSLDRGMYYTF TGTGCCAGCTCACTGGACAGGGGCATGTACTACACCTTC
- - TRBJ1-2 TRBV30 CAWSTVNYGYTF TGTGCCTGGAGTACAGTAAACTATGGCTACACCTTC
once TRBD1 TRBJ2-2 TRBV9 CASSSGTGFGRIDRTGELFF TGTGCCAGCAGCTCCGGGACAGGGTTTGGGCGTATCGATCGGACCGGGGAGCTGTTTTTT
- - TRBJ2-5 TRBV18 CASSPPAGAQETQYF TGTGCCAGCTCACCCCCGGCGGGGGCACAAGAGACCCAGTACTTC
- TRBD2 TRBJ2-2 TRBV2 CASSGLAGGTGELFF TGTGCCAGCAGTGGACTAGCGGGGGGCACCGGGGAGCTGTTTTTT
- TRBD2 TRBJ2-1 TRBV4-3 CASSQESGRGVHEQFF TGCGCCAGCAGCCAGGAAAGCGGGAGGGGTGTCCATGAGCAGTTCTTC
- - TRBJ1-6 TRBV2 CASTLRQNSPLHF TGTGCCAGCACTCTTAGACAGAATTCACCCCTCCACTTT
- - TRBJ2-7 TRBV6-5 CASSYLGGPPRF TGTGCCAGCAGTTACTTGGGCGGGCCCCCCCGGTTC
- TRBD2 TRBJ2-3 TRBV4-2 CASSQGIGLAGSTDTQYF TGTGCCAGCAGCCAAGGAATAGGACTAGCGGGGAGCACAGATACGCAGTATTTT
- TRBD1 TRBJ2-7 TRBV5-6 CASMRSGTGSYEQYF TGTGCCAGCATGAGGAGTGGGACAGGCTCCTACGAGCAGTACTTC
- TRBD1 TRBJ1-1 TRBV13 CASSLVKYGTAEAFF TGTGCCAGCAGCTTAGTCAAGTATGGGACAGCTGAAGCTTTCTTT
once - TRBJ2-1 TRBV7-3 CASSLESGYRGNEQFF TGTGCCAGCAGCTTAGAGAGTGGCTACCGAGGGAATGAGCAGTTCTTC
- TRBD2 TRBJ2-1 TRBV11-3 CASSLDGRGSYNEQFF TGTGCCAGCAGCTTAGATGGGCGGGGGTCCTACAATGAGCAGTTCTTC
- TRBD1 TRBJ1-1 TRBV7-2 CASSFGTGANTEAFF TGTGCCAGCAGCTTTGGGACAGGTGCTAACACTGAAGCTTTCTTT
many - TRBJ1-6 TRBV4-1 CASSQLTDNSPLHF TGCGCCAGCAGCCAACTGACAGATAATTCACCCCTCCACTTT
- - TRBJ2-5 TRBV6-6 CATQTQGGVQETQYF TGTGCCACCCAGACCCAGGGGGGGGTCCAAGAGACCCAGTACTTC
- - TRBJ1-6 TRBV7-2 CASSLGVALPEPLHF TGTGCCAGCAGCTTAGGGGTAGCCTTGCCGGAACCCCTCCACTTT
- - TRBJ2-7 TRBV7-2 CASSLGRQISYEQYF TGTGCCAGCAGCTTGGGTCGACAAATCTCCTACGAGCAGTACTTC
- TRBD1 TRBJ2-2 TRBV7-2 CASSLGTGGSVTGELFF TGTGCCAGCAGCTTAGGAACAGGGGGCTCGGTCACCGGGGAGCTGTTTTTT
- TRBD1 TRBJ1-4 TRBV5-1 CASRSGQGGPNEKLFF TGCGCCAGCAGATCTGGACAGGGGGGTCCTAATGAAAAACTGTTTTTT
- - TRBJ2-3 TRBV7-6 CASTDSFTDTQYF TGTGCCAGCACCGACAGCTTCACAGATACGCAGTATTTT
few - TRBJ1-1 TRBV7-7 CASSRHQNTEAFF TGTGCCAGCAGCCGTCACCAGAACACTGAAGCTTTCTTT
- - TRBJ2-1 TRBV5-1 CASSPSGHSAAHEQFF TGCGCCAGCAGCCCCTCGGGGCATAGCGCGGCCCATGAGCAGTTCTTC
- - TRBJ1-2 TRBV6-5 CASSYSGTQGYTF TGTGCCAGCAGTTACTCAGGGACTCAAGGCTACACCTTC
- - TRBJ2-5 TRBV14 CASSQERGPRTQYF TGTGCCAGCAGCCAAGAAAGGGGCCCCCGGACCCAGTACTTC